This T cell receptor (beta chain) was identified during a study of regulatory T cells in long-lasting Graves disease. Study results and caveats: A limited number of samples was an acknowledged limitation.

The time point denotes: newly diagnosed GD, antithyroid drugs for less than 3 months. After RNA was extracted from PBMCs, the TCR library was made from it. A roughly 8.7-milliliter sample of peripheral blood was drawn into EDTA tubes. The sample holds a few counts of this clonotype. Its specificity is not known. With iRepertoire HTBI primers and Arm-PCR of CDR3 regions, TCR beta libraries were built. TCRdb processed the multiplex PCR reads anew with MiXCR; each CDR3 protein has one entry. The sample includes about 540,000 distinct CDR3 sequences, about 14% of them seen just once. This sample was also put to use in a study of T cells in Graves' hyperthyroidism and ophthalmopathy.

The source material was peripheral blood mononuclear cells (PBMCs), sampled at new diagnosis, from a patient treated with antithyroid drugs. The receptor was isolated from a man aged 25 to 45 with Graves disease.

The CDR3 protein is CASRGTSAYNEQFF. CDR3 nucleotide sequence: TGTGCCAGCCGGGGGACTAGCGCTTACAATGAGCAGTTCTTC. The chain carries TRBV18 and TRBJ2-1; 10 nucleotides match TRBD2. V lost 8 bases and J lost 4; bases outside the gene matches: 5. CDR3 length: 14 residues. Germline CDR1 and CDR2: KGHSH and LQKENI.